This passage covers 15 T cell receptor beta chains from one sample sequenced in a study of cytomegalovirus exposure and HLA in healthy donors. The PCR employed 60 Vbeta primers together with 13 Jbeta primers. Some clones are missing from TCRdb's copy, which holds only in-frame ones; the method was immunoSEQ multiplex PCR. The repertoire holds some 81,000 clones, 60% to 75% seen once, with 11% in the top ten. The source material was PBMCs. The receptors stem from a woman in her forties in good health and CMV-seropositive.

V usage is TRBV28 and J usage is TRBJ1-5; TRBD1 is a possible D gene (5 bases). V lost 2 bases, J lost 5 bases, and 7 bases lay in between. The CDR3 runs 13 residues. From germline, CDR1 is MDHEN and CDR2 SYDVKM. The CDR3, as DNA: TGTGCCAGCAGTTTAACGACAGATCAGCCCCAGCATTTT. Protein: CASSLTTDQPQHF.

J is TRBJ2-1 and V is TRBV30, with TRBD2 matching 15 bases. Per the germline V gene, CDR1 is GTSNPN and CDR2 is SVGIG (reference sequence). Trimming removed 5 bases from V and 9 bases from J; junction bases left unmatched: 5. This CDR3 is built from 14 residues. CDR3 bases: TGTGCCTGGGACGGACTAGCGGGAGGGGGTGAGCAGTTCTTC. Protein sequence: CAWDGLAGGGEQFF.

The chain recombines TRBV30 with TRBJ2-2; D not certain. The germline V gene encodes CDR1 GTSNPN and CDR2 SVGIG (reference sequence). V was pared by 3 bases and J by 3 bases, with 11 bases between. This CDR3 contains 14 residues. CDR3 nucleotides: TGTGCCTGGAGGTATCTTCCCGACACCGGGGAGCTGTTTTTT. As protein: CAWRYLPDTGELFF.

This clone was seen just once. The rearrangement joins TRBV30 to TRBJ2-1, with D unresolved. Germline V gene lookup returns CDR1 GTSNPN and CDR2 SVGIG (reference sequence). CDR3 size: 12 residues. V lost 4 bases to trimming and J lost 2 bases, with 6 bases between them. CDR3 nucleotide sequence: TGTGCCTGGACCCAGACCTACAATGAGCAGTTCTTC. This codes for CAWTQTYNEQFF. The full variable domain, its missing parts supplied by reference TRBV30 and TRBJ2-1, is SQTIHQWPATLVQPVGSPLSLECTVEGTSNPNLYWYRQAAGRGLQLLFYSVGIGQISSEVPQNLSASRPQDRQFILSSKKLLLSDSGFYLCAWTQTYNEQFFGPGTRLTVL.

The chain links TRBV6-1 to TRBJ2-1; D not resolved. Between the trimmed V and J ends, which lost 5 bases and 7 bases, there was a span of 9 bases. CDR1 MNHNS and CDR2 SASEGT come from the germline V gene. The CDR3 sequence is 12 residues long. The DNA for the CDR3 is TGTGCCAGCAGTCCCCTAAGTAATGAGCAGTTCTTC. Translation: CASSPLSNEQFF.

Only a few counts were recorded for this clone. The V call is TRBV11-2, the J call TRBJ1-4; the match to TRBD1 covers 8 bases. J lost 4 bases, V lost 4 bases, and 8 bases had no gene match. CDR1 and CDR2 from the germline V gene are SGHAT and FQNNGV. This CDR3 region has 16 residues. The CDR3 DNA follows: TGTGCCAGCAGCTCCCGGACAGGGAGGGATAATGAAAAACTGTTTTTT. As protein: CASSSRTGRDNEKLFF.

The rearrangement links TRBV5-1 to TRBJ2-1; the D gene is possibly TRBD2 (6 bases). This CDR3 contains 15 residues. V gave up 4 bases and J gave up 4 bases, with 15 bases separating them. CDR1 and CDR2 (germline): SGHRS, YFSETQ. The CDR3 sequence is CASSELATSYNEQFF. Written as DNA, the CDR3 is TGCGCCAGCAGCGAACTAGCCACCTCTTACAATGAGCAGTTCTTC.

This chain links TRBV5-8 with TRBJ1-1; 8 positions agree with TRBD1. The J segment lost 8 bases and the V segment lost 2 bases, leaving 8 bases of the junction unmatched. The CDR3 has 14 amino acids. The V gene's germline CDR1 is SGHTS and CDR2 YDEGEE. The chain's CDR3 is CASSFDTGTGEAFF. In DNA form, the CDR3 reads TGTGCCAGCAGCTTTGATACCGGGACAGGCGAAGCTTTCTTT.

The CDR3 sequence is CSVGGGSYNEQFF. Here the CDR3 DNA reads TGCAGCGTTGGGGGGGGTTCCTACAATGAGCAGTTCTTC. The gene calls are TRBV29-1 and TRBJ2-1; 7 nucleotides agree with TRBD2. The CDR3 covers 13 residues. Trimming at V came to 4 bases and at J to 1 base, leaving 1 base not matched to a gene. CDR1 and CDR2 (germline): SQVTM, ANQGSEA.

Points on this clone: The germline gene is not matched at one end of the junction; a read error may be the cause. The chain employs TRBV27 and TRBJ2-5, with D tentatively TRBD2 (6 bases). The CDR3 loop spans 17 amino acids. Germline CDR1 is MNHEY and CDR2 is SMNVEV (reference sequence). Here the CDR3 DNA reads TGTGCCAGCAGTCTATCGGCTTCGAAACGGGGGAAAGAGACCCAGTACTTC. It is translated as CASSLSASKRGKETQYF.

The chain links TRBV10-2 to TRBJ2-7; weak D call: TRBD2 (5 bases). The V and J ends lost 2 bases and 9 bases respectively, with 17 bases between them. Germline V gene data show CDR1 as WSHSY and CDR2 as SAAADI. This CDR3 is built from 14 residues. The CDR3 spells CASSERSVTEGQYF. CDR3 nucleotide sequence: TGCGCCAGCAGTGAGAGGTCGGTAACAGAGGGGCAGTACTTC.

This chain uses TRBV5-1 with TRBJ2-7, with 7 bases matching TRBD1. Trimming at V came to 0 bases and at J to 3 bases, leaving 6 bases not matched to a gene. Per germline, CDR1 SGHRS and CDR2 YFSETQ. The CDR3 is 15 residues long. The CDR3 sequence: CASSLGGGHLYEQYF. DNA for the CDR3: TGCGCCAGCAGCTTGGGAGGGGGCCACCTCTACGAGCAGTACTTC.

The CDR3 loop is CASSVYDRYGTDTQYF. The CDR3 DNA is TGTGCCAGCAGCGTTTACGACAGGTACGGCACAGATACGCAGTATTTT. This rearrangement joins TRBV9 to TRBJ2-3; maybe TRBD1 (6 bases). The CDR3 is made up of 16 amino acids. Germline CDR1 and CDR2: SGDLS and YYNGEE. Trimming left V 2 bases short and J 1 base short, with 14 bases between.

The chain uses TRBV7-2 and TRBJ1-1; possibly TRBD1 for D (6 bases). The CDR3 length is 16 residues. Germline V gene lookup returns CDR1 SGHTA and CDR2 FQGNSA. Trimming removed 5 bases from V and 1 base from J, with 17 bases in between. The CDR3 DNA follows: TGTGCCAGCAGCCCCCAAGGGGGAGCCTGGAACACTGAAGCTTTCTTT. Translation: CASSPQGGAWNTEAFF.

V and J are TRBV11-2 and TRBJ1-5; D unresolved. Per germline, CDR1 SGHAT and CDR2 FQNNGV. V was trimmed by 1 base and J by 5 bases, leaving 6 bases between them. The CDR3 is 13 residues long. The CDR3 here is CASSLGADQPQHF. CDR3 DNA sequence: TGTGCCAGCAGCTTAGGGGCTGATCAGCCCCAGCATTTT.